Listed below are T cell receptor beta chains from one sample, sequenced in a study of glioma-infiltrating T cells after dendritic cell vaccination. Produced via immunoSEQ multiplex PCR; TCRdb's table is partial and in-frame only. The sample holds 99,000 or so clones, 65% to 85% seen once. The sample consisted of blood, taken after dendritic cell vaccination. The receptors come from a human donor with glioblastoma. CDR3s include the opening cysteine and the closing phenylalanine or tryptophan. Each record gives: clone size, J gene, D gene, V gene, CDR3 protein, CDR3 DNA. D genes are given only for firm matches. The size entry is marked missing in some rows and otherwise reads once, few, many or a size class.

>NA|TRBJ1-4|NA|TRBV7-8
CASSLWEARGEELFF
TGTGCCAGCAGCTTGTGGGAGGCCCGCGGGGAGGAACTGTTTTTT
>NA|TRBJ2-1|NA|TRBV27
CASRAEGSYNEQFF
TGTGCCAGCAGGGCCGAGGGCTCCTACAATGAGCAGTTCTTC
>NA|TRBJ2-2|TRBD1|TRBV2
CASRGTGDTGELFF
TGTGCCAGCAGGGGGACAGGCGACACCGGGGAGCTGTTTTTT
>few|TRBJ2-7|NA|TRBV6-1
CASTILGDGRSEQYF
TGTGCCAGCACTATCCTCGGAGACGGCCGTAGCGAGCAGTACTTC
>NA|TRBJ1-2|NA|TRBV29-1
CSVPQSYGYTF
TGCAGCGTCCCACAATCTTATGGCTACACCTTC
>NA|TRBJ2-7|TRBD2|TRBV27
CASSFSGGGDYEQYF
TGTGCCAGCAGTTTTTCCGGGGGGGGAGACTACGAGCAGTACTTC
>once|TRBJ2-7|NA|TRBV5-1
CASSFNGPTLARDEQYF
TGCGCCAGCAGCTTTAACGGGCCCACTCTAGCTAGGGACGAGCAGTACTTC
>NA|TRBJ1-5|TRBD1|TRBV5-7
CASSPGQKPKRGHF
TGTGCCAGCAGCCCGGGACAGAAACCCAAGAGGGGGCATTTT
>NA|TRBJ2-7|TRBD1|TRBV27
CASSRGQGITYEQYF
TGTGCCAGCAGTAGGGGACAGGGGATCACCTACGAGCAGTACTTC
>NA|TRBJ1-3|NA|TRBV6-1
CASSEGASSYTGQDTIYF
TGTGCCAGCAGTGAAGGAGCGAGTAGTTACACAGGGCAGGACACCATATATTTT
>NA|TRBJ1-3|NA|TRBV6-1
CASMSGNTIYF
TGTGCCAGCATGAGTGGAAACACCATATATTTT
>once|TRBJ1-1|NA|TRBV19
CASIGHLNTEAFF
TGTGCCAGTATCGGACACCTGAACACTGAAGCTTTCTTT
>NA|TRBJ1-1|NA|TRBV20-1
CSGSRDTEAFF
TGCAGTGGAAGCAGGGACACTGAAGCTTTCTTT
>NA|TRBJ2-2|TRBD2|TRBV2
CASSGTSGITGELFF
TGTGCCAGCAGTGGGACTAGCGGGATCACCGGGGAGCTGTTTTTT
>NA|TRBJ1-2|NA|TRBV5-4
CASSLDRFYGYTF
TGTGCCAGCAGCTTGGACAGGTTCTATGGCTACACCTTC
>NA|TRBJ1-2|TRBD1|TRBV27
CASSEFRDRDGYTF
TGTGCCAGCAGTGAATTCCGGGACAGGGATGGCTACACCTTC
>NA|TRBJ1-2|NA|TRBV6-1
CASSVTGFGYTF
TGTGCCAGCAGTGTCACAGGGTTTGGCTACACCTTC
>NA|TRBJ1-2|NA|TRBV20-1
CSARTDYGYTF
TGCAGTGCTCGGACAGACTATGGCTACACCTTC
>NA|TRBJ1-1|NA|TRBV6-5
CASSYETETEAFF
TGTGCCAGCAGTTACGAAACGGAGACTGAAGCTTTCTTT
>NA|TRBJ1-2|NA|TRBV6-5
CASGGGPYGYTF
TGTGCCAGCGGGGGGGGGCCCTATGGCTACACCTTC
>NA|TRBJ1-2|TRBD1|TRBV29-1
CSVEGTGEGGYTF
TGCAGCGTTGAAGGGACAGGAGAGGGTGGCTACACCTTC
>NA|TRBJ2-5|NA|TRBV27
CASSQGGETQYF
TGTGCCAGCAGTCAGGGGGGAGAGACCCAGTACTTC
>once|TRBJ1-2|NA|TRBV28
CASTVRGPREGYTF
TGTGCCAGCACCGTTCGGGGACCTCGGGAGGGCTACACCTTC